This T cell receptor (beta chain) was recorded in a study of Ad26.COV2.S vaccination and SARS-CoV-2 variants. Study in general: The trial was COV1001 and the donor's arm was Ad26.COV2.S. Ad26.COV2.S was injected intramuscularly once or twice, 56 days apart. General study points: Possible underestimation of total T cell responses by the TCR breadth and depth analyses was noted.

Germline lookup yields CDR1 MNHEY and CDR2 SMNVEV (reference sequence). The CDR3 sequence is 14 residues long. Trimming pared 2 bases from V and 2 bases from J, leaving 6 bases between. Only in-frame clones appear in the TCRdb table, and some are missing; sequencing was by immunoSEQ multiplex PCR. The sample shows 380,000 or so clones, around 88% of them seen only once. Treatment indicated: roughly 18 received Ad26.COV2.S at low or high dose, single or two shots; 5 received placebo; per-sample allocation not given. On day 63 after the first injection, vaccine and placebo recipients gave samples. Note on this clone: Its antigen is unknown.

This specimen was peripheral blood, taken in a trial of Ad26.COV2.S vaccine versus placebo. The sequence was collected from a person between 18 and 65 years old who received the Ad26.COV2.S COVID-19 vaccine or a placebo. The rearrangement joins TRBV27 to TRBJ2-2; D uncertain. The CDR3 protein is CASSLGDNTGELFF. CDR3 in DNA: TGTGCCAGCAGTTTAGGAGATAACACCGGGGAGCTGTTTTTT.